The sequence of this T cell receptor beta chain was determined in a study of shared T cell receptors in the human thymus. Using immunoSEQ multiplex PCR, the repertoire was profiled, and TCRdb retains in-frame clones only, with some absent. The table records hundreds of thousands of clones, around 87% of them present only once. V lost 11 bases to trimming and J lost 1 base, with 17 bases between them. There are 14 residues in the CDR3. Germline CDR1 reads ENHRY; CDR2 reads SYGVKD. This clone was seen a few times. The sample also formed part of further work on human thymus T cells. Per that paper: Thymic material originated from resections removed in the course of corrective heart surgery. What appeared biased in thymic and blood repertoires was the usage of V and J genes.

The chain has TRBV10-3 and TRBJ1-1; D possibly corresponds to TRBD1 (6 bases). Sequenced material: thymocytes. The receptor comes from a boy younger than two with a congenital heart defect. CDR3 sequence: CAARPGHKNTEAFF. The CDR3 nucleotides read TGTGCCGCGCGACCGGGACACAAGAACACTGAAGCTTTCTTT.